What follows are 17 T cell receptor beta chains derived from one specimen sequenced in a study of T cells in Graves' hyperthyroidism and ophthalmopathy. Amplification of TCR beta CDR3 regions used RNA as the template. The TCR CDR3 was amplified in a first-round RT-PCR using the HTBI primer set. TCRdb called the multiplex PCR reads again in MiXCR, with one record for every CDR3 protein. The data show about 560,000 distinct CDR3 sequences, with about a sixth seen just once and 18% held by the top ten. Sequenced sample: blood. The receptor set was obtained from a woman aged 18-29 years with Graves' hyperthyroidism.

This clonotype was counted ten times or more. V usage is TRBV11-2 and J usage is TRBJ1-1; maybe TRBD1 (5 bases). The ends were cut back, 7 bases at V and 0 bases at J, with 18 bases in the middle. This CDR3 is built from 16 residues. CDR1 and CDR2 from the germline V gene are SGHAT and FQNNGV. CDR3 sequence (DNA): TGTGCCAGCAACCCAAGGTCCGGACAACTGAACACTGAAGCTTTCTTT. It yields the protein CASNPRSGQLNTEAFF.

The V and J genes are TRBV6-1 and TRBJ2-7, with a possible D match to TRBD2 (7 bases). The CDR3 contains 15 residues. Germline V gives CDR1 MNHNS, CDR2 SASEGT. V lost 4 bases and J 6 bases, leaving 19 bases between the germline ends. As DNA, the CDR3 is TGTGCCAGCAGTGGGTTAAGGGGGAGGGGCGGCGAGCAGTACTTC. Encoded protein: CASSGLRGRGGEQYF.

The chain has TRBV4-1 and TRBJ1-2, with 12 bases matching TRBD1. The CDR3 sequence is 16 residues long. Germline CDR1 and CDR2: MGHRA and YSYEKL. The ends lost 4 bases at V and 4 bases at J; junction bases unmatched: 7. This CDR3 is CASSPGQGALGYGYTF. Here the CDR3 DNA reads TGCGCCAGCAGCCCGGGACAGGGGGCATTGGGCTATGGCTACACCTTC.

The chain joins TRBV28 to TRBJ2-7, with 13 bases that match TRBD2. Looked up from germline, CDR1 is MDHEN and CDR2 is SYDVKM. V gave up 4 bases and J gave up 2 bases; unmatched junction bases: 17. This CDR3 is built from 20 residues. CDR3 region: CASSSFQTSGRPHITYEQYF. The CDR3 DNA follows: TGTGCCAGCAGTTCGTTTCAGACTAGCGGGAGGCCTCATATAACCTACGAGCAGTACTTC.

In the case of this clonotype: A clone one base away is much larger, so this may be a read error. The chain links TRBV12-3 or TRBV12-4 to TRBJ1-5; D is unresolved. CDR3 size: 16 residues. The CDR3 DNA reads TGTGCCGGCAGTTCCGATCCGCGGGGAAGCAATCAGCCCCAGCATTTT. Protein sequence: CAGSSDPRGSNQPQHF.

The V call is TRBV18, the J call TRBJ1-2; TRBD1 matches at 8 bases. The germline V gene has CDR1 KGHSH and CDR2 LQKENI. CDR3 length: 17 amino acids. Unmatched junction bases numbered 7, after V lost 1 base and J lost 0 bases. The CDR3 DNA reads TGTGCCAGCTCACCACTGGGACAGGCGGTAGCTAACTATGGCTACACCTTC. Translation: CASSPLGQAVANYGYTF.

This clonotype was found many times. This chain uses TRBV12-3 or TRBV12-4 with TRBJ2-7; a weak D match, TRBD1 (6 bases). This CDR3 contains 15 residues. V lost 6 bases, J lost 2 bases, and 17 bases lay in between. CDR3: CASSQLWGPTYEQYF. CDR3 sequence (DNA): TGTGCCAGCAGCCAGCTGTGGGGGCCTACCTACGAGCAGTACTTC.

The chain links TRBV7-6 to TRBJ1-4; 9 bases line up with TRBD1. The V segment lost 5 bases and the J segment 8 bases; nucleotides outside the gene matches: 15. The germline CDR1 and CDR2 sequences are SGHVS and FNYEAQ. The CDR3 extends over 17 amino acids. The CDR3 spells CASSEGTGILVKEKLFF. CDR3 in DNA: TGTGCCAGCAGCGAAGGGACAGGGATTCTTGTCAAGGAAAAACTGTTTTTT. Filled out from reference TRBV7-6 and TRBJ1-4, the complete variable domain reads GAGVSQSPRYKVTKRGQDVALRCDPISGHVSLYWYRQALGQGPEFLTYFNYEAQQDKSGLPNDRFSAERPEGSISTLTIQRTEQRDSAMYRCASSEGTGILVKEKLFFGSGTQLSVL.

The rearrangement uses TRBV29-1 and TRBJ1-4, with 8 bases fitting TRBD1. V gave up 4 bases and J gave up 5 bases; unmatched junction bases: 6. Germline V gene lookup returns CDR1 SQVTM and CDR2 ANQGSEA. The CDR3 is made up of 14 amino acids. The CDR3 region has the DNA TGCAGCGTTGGCAGACAGGGGCGAAATGAAAAACTGTTTTTT. Translating gives CSVGRQGRNEKLFF.

This clonotype appeared once. Being one base from a much bigger clone, this may be a read error. The chain has TRBV6-2 or TRBV6-3 and TRBJ1-1; D possibly corresponds to TRBD1 (6 bases). The CDR3 consists of 14 residues. The ends were cut back, 5 bases at V and 5 bases at J, with 15 bases in the middle. The germline CDR1 and CDR2 sequences are MNHEY and SVGEGT. The CDR3 loop reads CASSVAGEKTEAFF. The CDR3 region has the DNA TGTGCCAGCAGTGTGGCAGGGGAGAAGACTGAAGCTTTCTTT.

This clonotype has ten or more counts. This chain connects TRBV7-9 to TRBJ1-3; D is unresolved. Germline values: CDR1 SEHNR, CDR2 FQNEAQ (reference sequence). V lost 2 bases, J lost 1 base, and 6 bases lay in between. This CDR3 is built from 14 residues. CDR3 loop: CASSLLGSGNTIYF. CDR3 bases: TGTGCCAGCAGCTTACTGGGATCTGGAAACACCATATATTTT.

This clonotype has ten or more counts. The genes are TRBV12-3 or TRBV12-4 and TRBJ2-5; D call uncertain. V was trimmed by 6 bases and J by 2 bases, leaving 22 bases between them. The CDR3 runs to 17 residues. The CDR3 bases are TGTGCCAGCAGCCTCGCGTCGGGCAGAGAGGTACAAGAGACCCAGTACTTC. Translated, it gives CASSLASGREVQETQYF.

The chain employs TRBV7-8 and TRBJ2-6, with 8 bases fitting TRBD2. V lost 4 bases to trimming and J lost 4 bases; unmatched junction nucleotides: 9. Germline assignment: CDR1 SGHVS and CDR2 FQNEAQ. The CDR3 sequence is 17 residues long. CDR3 bases: TGTGCCAGCAGCTCGGGGGGGAGGAGGCCCGGGGCCAACGTCCTGACTTTC. The encoded protein is CASSSGGRRPGANVLTF.

V gene TRBV29-1 combines with J gene TRBJ1-5; D gene uncertain. Germline V CDR1 and CDR2: SQVTM, ANQGSEA. CDR3 length: 14 residues. The V end was cut by 6 bases, the J end by 0 bases, with 12 bases between. CDR3 in amino acids: CSVKGLYSNQPQHF. CDR3 bases: TGCAGCGTGAAAGGGCTCTATAGCAATCAGCCCCAGCATTTT.

This clonotype has more than one count but fewer than ten. A junction end diverges from the germline sequence, so it may reflect a read error. CDR3 region: CASNGGQEIQYF. CDR3 coding DNA: TGTGCCAGCAACGGCGGACAAGAGATCCAGTACTTC. The chain couples TRBV28 to TRBJ2-5, with D possibly matching TRBD1 (5 bases). Germline V gene lookup returns CDR1 MDHEN and CDR2 SYDVKM. The CDR3 contains 12 residues.

This clonotype has at least ten counts. The chain recombines TRBV7-9 with TRBJ2-7; 8 positions agree with TRBD1. V shed 3 bases and J 3 bases; nucleotides not matched to a gene: 7. Germline CDR1 and CDR2: SEHNR and FQNEAQ (reference sequence). CDR3 length: 15 amino acids. DNA for the CDR3: TGTGCCAGCAGCTTGAGGGGGACAGGAGACTACGAGCAGTACTTC. Its protein product is CASSLRGTGDYEQYF.

This chain connects TRBV20-1 to TRBJ2-7; 7 nucleotides agree with TRBD2. Germline V gene lookup returns CDR1 DFQATT and CDR2 SNEGSKA (reference sequence). This CDR3 contains 15 residues. J was trimmed by 0 bases and V by 0 bases; bases with no gene match: 5. The CDR3 bases are TGCAGTGCTAGAGATTCAACTAGCGTCTCCTACGAGCAGTACTTC. This translates into CSARDSTSVSYEQYF.